These T cell receptor beta chains were read from a single sample in a study of blood T cell repertoires in COVID-19. The data were produced by immunoSEQ multiplex PCR, yet TCRdb's version contains in-frame clones alone and is incomplete. Counted here are some 230,000 clones, roughly 80% occurring once; the ten biggest clones make up 5.1%. The sequenced sample consisted of peripheral blood. The receptors here all came from a woman aged 55-70 years who had recovered from COVID-19. CDR3s include the opening cysteine and the closing phenylalanine or tryptophan.

v_call	j_call	cdr3_aa
TRBV5-8	TRBJ1-4	CASNQRGQRGEKLFF
TRBV6-2/TRBV6-3	TRBJ1-1	CASSLDRVAYTEAFF
TRBV5-1	TRBJ2-3	CASSLDRLAGGTDTQYF
TRBV7-2	TRBJ2-7	CASSLGTANYEQYF
TRBV9	TRBJ1-6	CASSPGDRGLNSPLHF
TRBV5-1	TRBJ1-1	CASSASSRGEAFF
TRBV7-8	TRBJ2-3	CASSLVRTSTDTQYF
TRBV6-6	TRBJ1-2	CASSALGGAANYGYTF
TRBV7-2	TRBJ2-3	CASSSGQGSTDTQYF
TRBV9	TRBJ1-3	CASSGGGPSGNTIYF
TRBV12-3/TRBV12-4	TRBJ2-2	CASRDLGTGELFF
TRBV4-1	TRBJ1-4	CASSHPSRDRGEKLFF
TRBV6-5	TRBJ1-2	CASRGRAYGYTF
TRBV3-1/TRBV3-2	TRBJ2-7	CASSPHGDRGSYEQYF
TRBV12-3/TRBV12-4	TRBJ1-2	CASSPGQGYYTF
TRBV15	TRBJ1-5	CATSRVPGSYQPQHF
TRBV9	TRBJ1-2	CASSVSQQGGYTF
TRBV7-8	TRBJ2-5	CASSLGILAGGLYQETQYF
TRBV7-3	TRBJ2-2	CASSPPGLAGDTGELFF
TRBV19	TRBJ1-2	CASSTTGVYGYTF
TRBV19	TRBJ2-3	CASSIQRGVTDTQYF
TRBV7-3	TRBJ2-7	CASSLTGGTNSYEQYF
TRBV6-5	TRBJ1-1	CASSRQGEMNTEAFF